This TCR beta chain came from a study of beta chain features in type 1 diabetes. Study-level findings and limits: Moderately but significantly shorter TCRB CDR3s were found in Type 1 diabetes patients in all four CD4+ subsets.

Per donor, one heparinised blood draw averaged approximately 110 mL. Via the markers CD45RO/CCR7/CD25/CD127/CD95/CD27, stem cell-like memory, regulatory, central memory and naive CD4+ cells were sorted. The sequenced template was cDNA made from the entire isolated RNA. The data were produced by immunoSEQ multiplex PCR, yet TCRdb's version contains in-frame clones alone and is incomplete. The sample shows about 170,000 clones, over 6% of them seen only once. Comment on this clone: Its matching antigen is unknown.

Sequencing was performed on central memory CD4+ T cells from blood. The receptor was isolated from a man aged 18 to 29 with type 1 diabetes.

The DNA for the CDR3 is TGTGCCAGCAGCCCGCGGACGGCGGGGGACTATGGCTACACCTTC. Amino acid sequence: CASSPRTAGDYGYTF. The chain joins TRBV7-8 to TRBJ1-2, with D possibly matching TRBD1 (5 bases). The V gene lost 5 bases and the J gene lost 3 bases, with 16 bases spanning the gap. From germline, CDR1 is SGHVS and CDR2 FQNEAQ. The CDR3 spans 15 residues.